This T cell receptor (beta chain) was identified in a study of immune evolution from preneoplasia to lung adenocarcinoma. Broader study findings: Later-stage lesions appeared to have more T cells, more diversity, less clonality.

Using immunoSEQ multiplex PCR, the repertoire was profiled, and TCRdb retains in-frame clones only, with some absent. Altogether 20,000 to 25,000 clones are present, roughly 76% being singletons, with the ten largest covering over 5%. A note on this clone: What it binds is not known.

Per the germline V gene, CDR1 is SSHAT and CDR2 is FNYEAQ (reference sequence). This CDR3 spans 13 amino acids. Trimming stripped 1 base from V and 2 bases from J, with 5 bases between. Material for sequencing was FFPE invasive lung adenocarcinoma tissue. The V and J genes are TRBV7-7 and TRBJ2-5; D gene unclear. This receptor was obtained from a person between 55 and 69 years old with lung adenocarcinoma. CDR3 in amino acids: CASSLVQQETQYF. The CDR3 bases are TGTGCCAGCAGCTTAGTACAGCAAGAGACCCAGTACTTC.